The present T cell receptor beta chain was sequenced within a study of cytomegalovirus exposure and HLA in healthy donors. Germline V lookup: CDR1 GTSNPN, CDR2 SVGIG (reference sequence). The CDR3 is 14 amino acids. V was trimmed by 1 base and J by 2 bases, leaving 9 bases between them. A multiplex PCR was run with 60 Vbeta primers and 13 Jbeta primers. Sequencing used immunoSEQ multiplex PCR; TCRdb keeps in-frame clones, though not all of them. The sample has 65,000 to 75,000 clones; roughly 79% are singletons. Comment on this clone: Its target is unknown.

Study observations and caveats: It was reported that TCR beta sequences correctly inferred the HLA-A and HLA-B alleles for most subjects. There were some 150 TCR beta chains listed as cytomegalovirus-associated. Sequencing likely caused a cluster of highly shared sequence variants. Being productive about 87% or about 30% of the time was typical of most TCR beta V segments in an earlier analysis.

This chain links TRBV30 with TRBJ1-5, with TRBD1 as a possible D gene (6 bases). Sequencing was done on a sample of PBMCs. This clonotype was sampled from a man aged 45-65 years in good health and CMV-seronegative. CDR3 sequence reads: CAWSAGGRNQPQHF. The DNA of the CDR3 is TGTGCCTGGAGTGCGGGGGGCCGCAATCAGCCCCAGCATTTT.